Each of the 30 T cell receptor beta chains below was sequenced from the same sample in a study of post-analysis software for immune sequencing data. Unique molecular identifiers were built into the TCR beta cDNA libraries. Each CDR3 protein gets one entry after TCRdb re-called the PCR reads with MiXCR. The sample comprises about 540,000 distinct CDR3 sequences, around 36% of which are singletons, and 5% to 6% rests with the top ten. General study results and limits: The five TRBV segments detected at higher frequency in patients than in controls included TRBV5-6, TRBV5-1 and TRBV20-1.

For these receptors, no antigen is known. The source material was blood. The origin of the receptors is a girl aged 2-17 years with multiple sclerosis.

CDR3 coding DNA: TGTGCCAATTCGGGACAGGTCACCGGGGAGCTGTTTTTT. Translation gives CANSGQVTGELFF. V usage is TRBV10-3 and J usage is TRBJ2-2; 8 bases agree with TRBD1. The CDR3 runs to 13 residues. The trim removed 10 bases at V and 4 bases at J, leaving 5 bases unmatched. Germline V lookup: CDR1 ENHRY, CDR2 SYGVKD.

The rearrangement joins TRBV7-9 to TRBJ2-3; 8 nucleotides agree with TRBD1. The CDR3 extends over 17 amino acids. Germline V CDR1 and CDR2: SEHNR, FQNEAQ (reference sequence). The J segment lost 2 bases and the V segment lost 2 bases, leaving 9 bases of the junction unmatched. CDR3 coding DNA: TGTGCCAGCAGCTTAACCAGGGGGCTAAACTTCACAGATACGCAGTATTTT. The encoded protein is CASSLTRGLNFTDTQYF.

V and J are TRBV6-5 and TRBJ2-3; either TRBD1 or TRBD2 may fit D (5 bases each). The CDR3 is made up of 16 amino acids. Germline V CDR1 and CDR2: MNHEY, SVGAGI. Trimming shortened V by 0 bases and J by 2 bases, and 12 bases separated the two germline ends. DNA of the CDR3: TGTGCCAGCAGTTACTCCCCGGGGACCATCACAGATACGCAGTATTTT. Translated, it gives CASSYSPGTITDTQYF.

The chain is built from TRBV3-1 and TRBJ1-1; D may be TRBD1 (6 bases). Germline CDR1 is LGHDT and CDR2 is YNNKEL (reference sequence). CDR3 length: 15 residues. V was shortened by 3 bases and J by 1 base, with 12 bases between the two germline ends. The CDR3 spells CASSHYTQGNTEAFF. Written as DNA, the CDR3 is TGTGCCAGCAGCCATTACACACAGGGGAACACTGAAGCTTTCTTT.

In its sample, this clonotype was seen a few times. This chain links TRBV24-1 with TRBJ2-5, with TRBD1 matching over 9 bases. The CDR3 runs to 15 residues. V was clipped by 1 base and J by 2 bases; unmatched bases: 1. The germline gives CDR1 KGHDR, CDR2 SFDVKD. The CDR3 DNA follows: TGTGCCACCAGTGATTTCGGACAGGGGCAAGAGACCCAGTACTTC. Amino acid sequence: CATSDFGQGQETQYF.

The chain has TRBV6-2 or TRBV6-3 and TRBJ2-1, with 9 bases matching TRBD1. The CDR3 length is 16 residues. V lost 6 bases to trimming and J lost 2 bases; unmatched junction nucleotides: 8. Germline assignment: CDR1 MNHEY and CDR2 SVGEGT. The CDR3 coding sequence is TGTGCCAGCAGACTTACCGGGACAGGGCCCTACAATGAGCAGTTCTTC. Its protein is CASRLTGTGPYNEQFF.

The chain employs TRBV5-1 and TRBJ2-1, with a tentative D call TRBD1 (6 bases). The germline gives CDR1 SGHRS, CDR2 YFSETQ. V lost 2 bases and J lost 7, with 16 bases in between. This CDR3 comprises 15 residues. The CDR3 DNA reads as TGCGCCAGCAGCTTTCCCGGGACAAAAGGGAATGAGCAGTTCTTC. Its protein product is CASSFPGTKGNEQFF. Full variable domain (outside the CDR3, taken from reference TRBV5-1 and TRBJ2-1): KAGVTQTPRYLIKTRGQQVTLSCSPISGHRSVSWYQQTPGQGLQFLFEYFSETQRNKGNFPGRFSGRQFSNSRSEMNVSTLELGDSALYLCASSFPGTKGNEQFFGPGTRLTVL.

The chain carries TRBV13 and TRBJ2-5; no definite D call. CDR1 and CDR2 (germline): PRHDT, FYEKMQ (reference sequence). The CDR3 contains 14 residues. V was pared by 4 bases and J by 1 base, with 10 bases between. The CDR3 here is CASSSVYSQETQYF. The CDR3 coding sequence is TGTGCCAGCAGCTCAGTTTACAGCCAAGAGACCCAGTACTTC.

This rearrangement joins TRBV6-2 or TRBV6-3 to TRBJ2-7; 15 bases agree with TRBD2. This CDR3 has 15 amino acids. With V trimmed by 8 bases and J by 4 bases, 6 bases remained unmatched. Looked up from germline, CDR1 is MNHEY and CDR2 is SVGEGT. CDR3 DNA: TGTGCCAGCGTGGGACTAGCGGGGGGCTTGTACGAGCAGTACTTC. It yields the protein CASVGLAGGLYEQYF.

The gene calls are TRBV9 and TRBJ2-3; possible D gene TRBD2, 6 bases. Germline values: CDR1 SGDLS, CDR2 YYNGEE. Trimming removed 4 bases from V and 2 bases from J, with 17 bases in between. CDR3 size: 16 residues. CDR3 protein: CASSSPPAGFTDTQYF. CDR3 bases: TGTGCCAGCAGCTCCCCCCCGGCGGGGTTCACAGATACGCAGTATTTT. Based on the CDR3 plus reference TRBV9 and TRBJ2-3, the full variable domain is DSGVTQTPKHLITATGQRVTLRCSPRSGDLSVYWYQQSLDQGLQFLIQYYNGEERAKGNILERFSAQQFPDLHSELNLSSLELGDSALYFCASSSPPAGFTDTQYFGPGTRLTVL.

The CDR3: CSARTGTSQHF. The CDR3 DNA reads as TGCAGTGCTAGGACCGGGACATCGCAGCATTTT. The rearrangement uses TRBV20-1 and TRBJ1-5; D perhaps matches TRBD1 (6 bases). Trimming left V 3 bases short and J 13 bases short, with 13 bases between. Per germline, CDR1 DFQATT and CDR2 SNEGSKA (reference sequence). The CDR3 consists of 11 residues.

The J gene is TRBJ1-5, the V gene TRBV25-1; tentatively, D is TRBD1 (6 bases). This CDR3 is built from 14 residues. The V gene's germline CDR1 is MGHDK and CDR2 SYGVNS. Trimming left V 6 bases short and J 2 bases short, with 11 bases between. Written as DNA, the CDR3 is TGTGCCAGCAGGGAAGCAGGGGGCAATCAGCCCCAGCATTTT. Translated, it gives CASREAGGNQPQHF. The entire variable domain, with the rest obtained from reference TRBV25-1 and TRBJ1-5, is as follows: EADIYQTPRYLVIGTGKKITLECSQTMGHDKMYWYQQDPGMELHLIHYSYGVNSTEKGDLSSESTVSRIRTEHFPLTLESARPSHTSQYLCASREAGGNQPQHFGDGTRLSIL.

CDR3 loop: CASSLGQGPGGYTF. Written as DNA, the CDR3 is TGCGCCAGCAGCTTGGGACAGGGCCCGGGGGGCTACACCTTC. J is TRBJ1-2 and V is TRBV4-1; 9 nucleotides match TRBD1. The CDR3 is 14 residues long. Germline-derived CDR1 and CDR2 are MGHRA and YSYEKL. V gave up 5 bases and J gave up 8 bases; unmatched junction bases: 9.

The V gene is TRBV5-6, the J gene TRBJ2-7; tentatively, D is TRBD2 (6 bases). The closer fit of TRBJ2-5 to the DNA end suggests the J call may be wrong. Germline assignment: CDR1 SGHDT and CDR2 YYEEEE. The CDR3 has 14 residues. CDR3 region: CASSLRPSAETQYF. The CDR3 nucleotides are TGTGCCAGCAGCTTGCGGCCTAGCGCGGAGACCCAGTACTTC.

The chain joins TRBV5-5 to TRBJ1-1; 8 bases agree with TRBD1. The CDR3 is 14 residues long. Unmatched junction bases numbered 2, after V lost 2 bases and J lost 2 bases. CDR1 and CDR2 from the germline V gene are SGHKS and YYEKEE (reference sequence). The CDR3 reads CASSFGTGNTEAFF. Here the CDR3 DNA reads TGTGCCAGCAGCTTCGGGACAGGCAACACTGAAGCTTTCTTT.

This clonotype occurred a few times. The chain combines TRBV7-7 with TRBJ2-3; 9 nucleotides match TRBD1. Germline CDR1 SSHAT, CDR2 FNYEAQ (reference sequence). J lost 6 bases, V lost 5 bases, and 3 bases had no gene match. This CDR3 is 13 amino acids long. The CDR3 DNA reads as TGTGCCAGCAGCCAGACAGGGGGTGATACGCAGTATTTT. Translating it yields CASSQTGGDTQYF.

The rearrangement links TRBV9 to TRBJ2-1; D ambiguous. V was trimmed by 4 bases and J by 5 bases, leaving 13 bases between them. The germline V gene encodes CDR1 SGDLS and CDR2 YYNGEE. The CDR3 is 14 residues long. The CDR3 here is CASSYQYQNNEQFF. CDR3 in DNA: TGTGCCAGCAGCTATCAATACCAAAACAATGAGCAGTTCTTC.

V and J are TRBV5-6 and TRBJ1-1; no firm D call. Germline V gene lookup returns CDR1 SGHDT and CDR2 YYEEEE. Trimming stripped 0 bases from V and 0 bases from J, with 6 bases between. The CDR3 is 14 amino acids. CDR3 loop: CASSLDQVNTEAFF. The CDR3 DNA reads TGTGCCAGCAGCTTGGATCAGGTGAACACTGAAGCTTTCTTT. Full variable domain (remainder filled in from reference TRBV5-6 and TRBJ1-1): DAGVTQSPTHLIKTRGQQVTLRCSPKSGHDTVSWYQQALGQGPQFIFQYYEEEERQRGNFPDRFSGHQFPNYSSELNVNALLLGDSALYLCASSLDQVNTEAFFGQGTRLTVV.

V gene TRBV5-1 combines with J gene TRBJ2-4; a weak D match, TRBD2 (6 bases). From germline, CDR1 is SGHRS and CDR2 YFSETQ. Between the trimmed V and J ends, which lost 2 bases and 0 bases, there was a span of 21 bases. The CDR3 loop spans 19 amino acids. The CDR3 DNA reads TGCGCCAGCAGCTTACCCCTTGGTTCCGGGGGTCTAGCCAAAAACATTCAGTACTTC. It translates to CASSLPLGSGGLAKNIQYF.

This clonotype was counted at least ten times. The V and J genes are TRBV20-1 and TRBJ2-3; D ambiguous. V was clipped by 3 bases and J by 0 bases, with 4 bases between them. This CDR3 has 12 amino acids. Germline V lookup: CDR1 DFQATT, CDR2 SNEGSKA (reference sequence). CDR3 nucleotides: TGCAGTGCTAGCCCCAGCACAGATACGCAGTATTTT. As protein: CSASPSTDTQYF.

The chain carries TRBV29-1 and TRBJ1-1, with no clear D. The ends were cut back, 5 bases at V and 0 bases at J, with 7 bases in the middle. The CDR3 consists of 12 residues. Germline V gene sequence: CDR1 SQVTM, CDR2 ANQGSEA. The CDR3 DNA reads TGCAGCGTTTCACAGATGAACACTGAAGCTTTCTTT. Protein: CSVSQMNTEAFF.

The gene calls are TRBV5-1 and TRBJ2-4; 9 nucleotides match TRBD1. The DNA matches TRBJ2-7 better at its end, which makes the J call doubtful. The CDR3 has 14 amino acids. Looked up from germline, CDR1 is SGHRS and CDR2 is YFSETQ. The CDR3 is CASSWGTGQYEQYF. The CDR3 DNA is TGCGCCAGCAGCTGGGGGACAGGGCAATACGAGCAGTACTTC.

Concerning this clonotype itself: A much bigger clone sits one base away, suggesting this may be a read error. The chain links TRBV18 to TRBJ2-7; TRBD1 or TRBD2 may be the D gene (5 bases each). Germline V lookup: CDR1 KGHSH, CDR2 LQKENI. This CDR3 has 14 amino acids. The CDR3 nucleotides read TGTACCAGCTCACCGGGGCCCAACACCTACGAGCAGTACTTC. It translates to CTSSPGPNTYEQYF.

V and J are TRBV12-3 or TRBV12-4 and TRBJ2-7, with D possibly TRBD2 on 6 matching bases. CDR3 length equals 13 residues. V lost 8 bases and J lost 3, with 14 bases in between. The CDR3 bases are TGTGCCAGCGGAGGGGTGTTTAGCTACGAGCAGTACTTC. It is translated as CASGGVFSYEQYF.

There are a few counts of this clonotype. This chain uses TRBV20-1 with TRBJ2-3, with TRBD2 matching 9 bases. Germline CDR1 is DFQATT and CDR2 is SNEGSKA (reference sequence). Losses at the gene ends were 3 bases for V and 10 bases for J; bases not matched to a gene: 8. CDR3 length: 13 amino acids. CDR3 DNA sequence: TGCAGTGCTAGTGCTAGCGGGGTACTGGCGCAGTATTTT. This encodes CSASASGVLAQYF.

The rearrangement uses TRBV12-3 or TRBV12-4 and TRBJ2-5; 7 bases agree with TRBD1. The trim removed 6 bases at V and 5 bases at J, leaving 9 bases unmatched. The CDR3 has 14 amino acids. CDR3 amino acids: CASSRVGGVETQYF. CDR3 in DNA: TGTGCCAGCAGCCGAGTAGGGGGCGTTGAGACCCAGTACTTC.

This clonotype was observed a handful of times. The chain employs TRBV29-1 and TRBJ2-7; D is undetermined. The germline V gene encodes CDR1 SQVTM and CDR2 ANQGSEA. There are 11 residues in the CDR3. V was clipped by 4 bases and J by 3 bases, with 7 bases between them. CDR3 in amino acids: CSVVINYEQYF. CDR3 nucleotide sequence: TGCAGCGTTGTTATCAACTACGAGCAGTACTTC.

J is TRBJ1-4 and V is TRBV6-1; weak D call: TRBD1 (6 bases). The ends were cut back, 4 bases at V and 6 bases at J, with 12 bases in the middle. The CDR3 is 14 amino acids. CDR1 and CDR2 from the germline V gene are MNHNS and SASEGT. The CDR3 DNA sequence: TGTGCCAGCAGTGCGGGACAACCCCATGAAAAACTGTTTTTT. Translated: CASSAGQPHEKLFF.

The chain combines TRBV6-5 with TRBJ1-1; 9 positions agree with TRBD1. Germline-derived CDR1 and CDR2 are MNHEY and SVGAGI. The CDR3 loop spans 15 amino acids. Germline trimming cut 4 bases from V and 1 base from J; bases unmatched to any gene: 4. The CDR3 DNA follows: TGTGCCAGCAGTTCTTTGGGACAGGGGAACACTGAAGCTTTCTTT. Translated: CASSSLGQGNTEAFF.

This clonotype was counted ten times or more. The chain joins TRBV7-3 to TRBJ2-7, with unresolved D. The CDR3 contains 14 residues. Germline CDR1 and CDR2: SGHTA and FQGTGA. The V end lost 2 bases, the J end lost 8 bases, and 16 bases lay between the germline ends. CDR3 DNA sequence: TGTGCCAGCAGCTTAGAAGGAAGGGATGGTAAGCAGTACTTC. Translation gives CASSLEGRDGKQYF.